These 4 T cell receptor beta chains were all obtained from the same sample, sequenced in a study of T cell changes during pregnancy in multiple sclerosis. The assay was immunoSEQ multiplex PCR, and TCRdb's table has in-frame clones only and misses some. The repertoire holds tens of thousands of clones, more than 85% seen once, with about 7.7% in the top ten. Specimen: CD8+ T cells from peripheral blood mononuclear cells, collected after pregnancy. These receptor sequences come from a female donor with multiple sclerosis, enrolled in a pregnancy study.

This clone qualifies as medium-sized. CDR3 sequence: CASSLEWEGDTQYF. DNA for the CDR3: TGCGCCAGCAGCTTGGAGTGGGAGGGGGATACGCAGTATTTT. The chain combines TRBV5-1 with TRBJ2-3, with TRBD2 identical over 7 bases. Per germline, CDR1 SGHRS and CDR2 YFSETQ. The CDR3 sequence is 14 residues long. V lost 0 bases to trimming and J lost 6 bases; unmatched junction nucleotides: 4.

This rearrangement joins TRBV2 to TRBJ2-1; no clear D gene. This CDR3 comprises 15 residues. CDR1 is SNHLY, CDR2 FYNNEI, per germline. V was shortened by 1 base and J by 0 bases, with 7 bases between the two germline ends. In DNA form, the CDR3 reads TGTGCCAGCAGTGAAGGTTACAGCTCCTACAATGAGCAGTTCTTC. Protein product: CASSEGYSSYNEQFF.

This chain joins TRBV4-2 and TRBJ2-7; D call uncertain. Trimming shortened V by 0 bases and J by 1 base, and 10 bases separated the two germline ends. The CDR3 length is 15 residues. The germline CDR1 and CDR2 sequences are LGHNA and YNFKEQ. In DNA form, the CDR3 reads TGTGCCAGCAGCCAAGAAAAGGTCGGGTCCTACGAGCAGTACTTC. Amino acids: CASSQEKVGSYEQYF.

The chain has TRBV7-9 and TRBJ2-1; TRBD1 is a possible D gene (6 bases). In germline, CDR1 is SEHNR, CDR2 FQNEAQ (reference sequence). The CDR3 has 12 residues. The V and J ends lost 5 bases and 14 bases respectively, with 16 bases between them. The CDR3 here is CASSDNGQREFF. CDR3 coding DNA: TGTGCCAGCAGCGACAATGGACAGAGGGAGTTCTTC.